This T cell receptor (beta chain) was sequenced in a study of blood T cell repertoires in COVID-19. Study-wide background: Specimens from acute and convalescent COVID-19 originated in the United States, Italy and Spain. From T cells, B-cell-depleted T cells, or PBMCs came the material, which was cDNA or gDNA.

This clone was detected once. Germline V gives CDR1 MNHEY, CDR2 SVGAGI. This CDR3 has 15 residues. Germline trimming cut 7 bases from V and 1 base from J; bases unmatched to any gene: 9. As handled by the study authors: Estimation of nucleated cell counts was performed using reference gene primer amplification. Generated by immunoSEQ multiplex PCR, the TCRdb table keeps only in-frame clones and is missing some. V, J and clone size are those of that table, while D and trimming were read from the DNA. The sample holds 270,000 or so clones, 86% seen once. The chain uses TRBV6-5 and TRBJ1-1; 7 bases match TRBD1. Sequencing was performed on peripheral blood. The sequence derives from a man aged 40-49 years with active or convalescent COVID-19. The CDR3 nucleotides read TGTGCCAGCATTAACCAGAGGGGGCAGAACACTGAAGCTTTCTTT. Encoded protein: CASINQRGQNTEAFF.